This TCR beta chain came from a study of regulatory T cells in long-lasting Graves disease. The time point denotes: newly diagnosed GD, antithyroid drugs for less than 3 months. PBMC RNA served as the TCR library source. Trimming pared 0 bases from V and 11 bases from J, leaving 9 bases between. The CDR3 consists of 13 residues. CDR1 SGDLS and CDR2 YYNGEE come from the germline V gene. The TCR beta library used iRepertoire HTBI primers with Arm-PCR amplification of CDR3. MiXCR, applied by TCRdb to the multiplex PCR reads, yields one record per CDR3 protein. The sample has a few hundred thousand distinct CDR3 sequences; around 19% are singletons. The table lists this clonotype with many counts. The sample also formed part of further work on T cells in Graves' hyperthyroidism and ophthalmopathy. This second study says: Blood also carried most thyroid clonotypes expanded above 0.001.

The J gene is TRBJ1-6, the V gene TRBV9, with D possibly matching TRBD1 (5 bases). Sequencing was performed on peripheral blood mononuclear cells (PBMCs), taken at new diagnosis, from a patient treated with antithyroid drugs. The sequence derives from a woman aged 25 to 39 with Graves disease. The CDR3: CASSVGGVAPLHF. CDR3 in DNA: TGTGCCAGCAGCGTAGGGGGGGTGGCACCCCTCCACTTT.